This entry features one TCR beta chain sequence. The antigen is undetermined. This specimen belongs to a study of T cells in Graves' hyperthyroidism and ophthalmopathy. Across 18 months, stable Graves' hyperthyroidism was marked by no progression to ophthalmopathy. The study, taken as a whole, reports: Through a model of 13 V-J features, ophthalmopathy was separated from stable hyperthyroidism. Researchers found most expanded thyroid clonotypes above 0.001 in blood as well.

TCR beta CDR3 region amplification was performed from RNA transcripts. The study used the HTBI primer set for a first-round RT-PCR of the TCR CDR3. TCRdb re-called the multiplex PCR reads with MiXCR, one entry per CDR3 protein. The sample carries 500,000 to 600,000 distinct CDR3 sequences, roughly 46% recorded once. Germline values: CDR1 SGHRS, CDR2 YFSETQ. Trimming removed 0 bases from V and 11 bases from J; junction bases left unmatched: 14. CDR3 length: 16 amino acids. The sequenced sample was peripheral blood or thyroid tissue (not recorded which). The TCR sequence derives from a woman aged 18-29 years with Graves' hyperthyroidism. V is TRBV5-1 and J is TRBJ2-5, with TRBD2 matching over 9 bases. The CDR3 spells CASSLDAGGLSDTQYF. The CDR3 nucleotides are TGCGCCAGCAGCTTGGACGCGGGAGGGCTGTCAGATACGCAGTACTTC.